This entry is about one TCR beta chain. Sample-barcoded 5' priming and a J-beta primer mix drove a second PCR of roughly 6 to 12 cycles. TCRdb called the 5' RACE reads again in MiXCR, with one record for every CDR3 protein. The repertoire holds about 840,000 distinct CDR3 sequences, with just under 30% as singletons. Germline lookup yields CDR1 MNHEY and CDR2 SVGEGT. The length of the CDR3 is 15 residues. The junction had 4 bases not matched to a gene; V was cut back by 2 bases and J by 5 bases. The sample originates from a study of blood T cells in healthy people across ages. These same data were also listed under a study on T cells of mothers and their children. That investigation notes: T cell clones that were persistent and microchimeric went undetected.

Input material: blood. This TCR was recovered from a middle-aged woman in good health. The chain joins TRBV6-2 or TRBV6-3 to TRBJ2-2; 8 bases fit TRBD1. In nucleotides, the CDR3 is TGTGCCAGCAGTTACCGTTGGACAGGGACCGGGGAGCTGTTTTTT. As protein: CASSYRWTGTGELFF.